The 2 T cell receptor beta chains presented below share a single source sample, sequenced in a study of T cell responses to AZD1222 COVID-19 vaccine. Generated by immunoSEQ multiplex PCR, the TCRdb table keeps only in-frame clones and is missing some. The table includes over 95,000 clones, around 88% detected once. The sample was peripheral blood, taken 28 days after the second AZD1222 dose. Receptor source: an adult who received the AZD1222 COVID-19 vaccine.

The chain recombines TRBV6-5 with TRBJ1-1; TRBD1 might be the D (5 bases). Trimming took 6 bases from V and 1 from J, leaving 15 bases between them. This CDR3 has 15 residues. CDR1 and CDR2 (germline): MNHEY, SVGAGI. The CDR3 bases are TGTGCCAGCAGCTCTCAAAAGAGGGGGAACACTGAAGCTTTCTTT. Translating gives CASSSQKRGNTEAFF.

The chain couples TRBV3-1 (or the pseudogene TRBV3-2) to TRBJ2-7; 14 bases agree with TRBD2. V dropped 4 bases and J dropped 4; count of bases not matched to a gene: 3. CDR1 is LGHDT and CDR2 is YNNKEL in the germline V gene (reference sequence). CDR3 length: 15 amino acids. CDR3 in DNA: TGTGCCAGCAGCCGCGGACTAGCGGGGGGTTACGAGCAGTACTTC. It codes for CASSRGLAGGYEQYF.